Below are 22 T cell receptor beta chains sequenced from a single sample in a study of blood T cell repertoires in COVID-19 (dated by TCRdb to 2020 to 2021). Libraries were prepared through the immunoSEQ multiplex PCR assay. The table comes from immuneACCESS by way of TCRdb, which keeps in-frame sequences with V and J called. Part of the clones is missing from these tables; in studies checked, under half for an unresolved V gene and the rest for unknown reasons. In all, the sample holds roughly 190,000 clones, and roughly 82% of those were seen once. The biggest ten clones account for 7.8% of the sample. The sample comprised peripheral blood. The receptors originated from an older woman with COVID-19, enrolled during active disease.

The chain couples TRBV11-2 to TRBJ1-2; maybe TRBD1 (6 bases). V lost 3 bases and J 0 bases, leaving 8 bases between the germline ends. The germline V gene has CDR1 SGHAT and CDR2 FQNNGV. CDR3 length equals 14 residues. The CDR3 bases are TGTGCCAGCAGCTTTTCAGGGGCTAACTATGGCTACACCTTC. Amino acids: CASSFSGANYGYTF.

The chain joins TRBV7-2 to TRBJ1-1; D uncertain. Germline V gene data show CDR1 as SGHTA and CDR2 as FQGNSA. This CDR3 has 12 amino acids. V was cut by 10 bases and J by 1 base, with 10 bases left in between. CDR3 in DNA: TGTGCCATCAACAACCCGAACACTGAAGCTTTCTTT. It codes for CAINNPNTEAFF. The full variable domain, completed using reference TRBV7-2 and TRBJ1-1, is GAGVSQSPSNKVTEKGKDVELRCDPISGHTALYWYRQSLGQGLEFLIYFQGNSAPDKSGLPSDRFSAERTGGSVSTLTIQRTQQEDSAVYLCAINNPNTEAFFGQGTRLTVV.

This chain uses TRBV3-1 (or the pseudogene TRBV3-2) with TRBJ2-3; 10 bases map to TRBD2. Germline V gene lookup returns CDR1 LGHDT and CDR2 YNNKEL (reference sequence). With 4 bases clipped from V and 1 base from J, the junction kept 8 bases outside the gene matches. The CDR3 has 17 amino acids. DNA for the CDR3: TGTGCCAGCAGCCGACGGACCACTAGCGGGGGCACAGATACGCAGTATTTT. This codes for CASSRRTTSGGTDTQYF.

J is TRBJ2-2 and V is TRBV2; D might be TRBD2 (6 bases). CDR3 length: 15 amino acids. The V gene's germline CDR1 is SNHLY and CDR2 FYNNEI. V was cut by 4 bases and J by 1 base, with 10 bases left in between. The CDR3: CASSGPGENTGELFF. CDR3 in DNA: TGTGCCAGCAGTGGGCCGGGGGAGAACACCGGGGAGCTGTTTTTT.

CDR3 in DNA: TGTGCCAGCAGTGAAGAATCAAACGGGGCGCAGTATTTT. Protein product: CASSEESNGAQYF. This chain links TRBV6-1 with TRBJ2-3; D may be TRBD2 (5 bases). The CDR3 is made up of 13 amino acids. Germline loops: CDR1 MNHNS, CDR2 SASEGT. Trimming stripped 1 base from V and 10 bases from J, with 12 bases between.

The rearrangement uses TRBV9 and TRBJ1-2; D uncertain. Trimming stripped 0 bases from V and 0 bases from J, with 6 bases between. Germline V CDR1 and CDR2: SGDLS, YYNGEE. The CDR3 runs 14 residues. Written as DNA, the CDR3 is TGTGCCAGCAGCGTAGTCGACACTAACTATGGCTACACCTTC. This translates into CASSVVDTNYGYTF. Variable domain in full (rest from reference TRBV9 and TRBJ1-2): DSGVTQTPKHLITATGQRVTLRCSPRSGDLSVYWYQQSLDQGLQFLIQYYNGEERAKGNILERFSAQQFPDLHSELNLSSLELGDSALYFCASSVVDTNYGYTFGSGTRLTVV.

This rearrangement joins TRBV6-5 to TRBJ2-2, with TRBD1 as a possible D gene (5 bases). V was trimmed by 2 bases and J by 4 bases, leaving 8 bases between them. Germline V lookup: CDR1 MNHEY, CDR2 SVGAGI. This CDR3 contains 14 residues. The CDR3 DNA reads as TGTGCCAGCAGTTACGGGGCGGTCACCGGGGAGCTGTTTTTT. This encodes CASSYGAVTGELFF.

This clone was found a few times. V and J are TRBV6-5 and TRBJ2-7, with 7 bases aligning to TRBD1. Per germline, CDR1 MNHEY and CDR2 SVGAGI. V shed 7 bases and J 6 bases; nucleotides not matched to a gene: 12. The CDR3 runs 14 residues. CDR3 coding DNA: TGTGCCAGCACCCAGCAGAAGGGGGCGTTCGAGCAGTACTTC. Protein sequence: CASTQQKGAFEQYF.

This sequence joins TRBV6-5 and TRBJ1-5, with TRBD1 identical over 8 bases. Trimming removed 6 bases from V and 7 bases from J; junction bases left unmatched: 8. The CDR3 runs 14 residues. The germline V gene encodes CDR1 MNHEY and CDR2 SVGAGI. CDR3 DNA sequence: TGTGCCAGCAGCCTGGACAGGGTGGGGCAGCCCCAGCATTTT. This sequence encodes CASSLDRVGQPQHF.

This chain links TRBV28 with TRBJ2-1; maybe TRBD1 (6 bases). Looked up from germline, CDR1 is MDHEN and CDR2 is SYDVKM. Trimming shortened V by 6 bases and J by 0 bases, and 15 bases separated the two germline ends. The CDR3 extends over 16 amino acids. The CDR3 DNA reads TGTGCCAGCAGCCTCCGGACAGCCAGCTCCTACAATGAGCAGTTCTTC. This sequence encodes CASSLRTASSYNEQFF.

The chain links TRBV3-1 (or the pseudogene TRBV3-2) to TRBJ2-7; unclear D gene. V dropped 3 bases and J dropped 6 bases, with 18 bases sitting between them. The germline gives CDR1 LGHDT, CDR2 YNNKEL (reference sequence). This CDR3 has 15 residues. CDR3 nucleotides: TGTGCCAGCAGCCAGAACTCTAGGCCTGAAAGCGAGCAGTACGTC. Encoded protein: CASSQNSRPESEQYV.

The gene calls are TRBV5-1 and TRBJ2-7; no definite D call. V was clipped by 7 bases and J by 4 bases, with 15 bases between them. Germline V CDR1 and CDR2: SGHRS, YFSETQ. The length of the CDR3 is 13 residues. CDR3 in amino acids: CASGLGGVYEQYF. CDR3 DNA sequence: TGCGCCAGCGGGTTGGGCGGAGTTTACGAGCAGTACTTC.

The rearrangement uses TRBV5-1 and TRBJ2-2, with TRBD1 matching over 9 bases. Germline V CDR1 and CDR2: SGHRS, YFSETQ. The J segment lost 7 bases and the V segment lost 4 bases, leaving 5 bases of the junction unmatched. This CDR3 contains 14 residues. CDR3 coding DNA: TGCGCCAGCAGCCCCAGACAGGGGGGCGGGGAGCTGTTTTTT. Encoded protein: CASSPRQGGGELFF.

This clone was found a few times. The chain has TRBV6-2 or TRBV6-3 and TRBJ2-7; D not certain. The CDR3 sequence is 14 residues long. V was cut by 6 bases and J by 6 bases, with 18 bases left in between. Germline-derived CDR1 and CDR2 are MNHEY and SVGEGT. The CDR3 sequence: CASSLIALVGEQYV. CDR3 sequence (DNA): TGTGCCAGCAGCTTGATAGCCCTAGTAGGCGAGCAGTACGTC.

This clone was seen a few times. The V gene is TRBV5-1, the J gene TRBJ2-3; D is possibly TRBD2 (6 bases). Germline values: CDR1 SGHRS, CDR2 YFSETQ. Trimming removed 2 bases at V and 3 bases at J, with 16 bases between. CDR3 length equals 16 residues. Here the CDR3 DNA reads TGCGCCAGCAGCTTTGGAGGGGTTCGCTTAACAGATACGCAGTATTTT. Its translation: CASSFGGVRLTDTQYF.

This chain joins TRBV19 and TRBJ2-7; 14 bases agree with TRBD2. J gave up 7 bases and V 5 bases, and 7 bases lay outside the gene matches. The CDR3 sequence is 15 residues long. Germline V gene data show CDR1 as LNHDA and CDR2 as SQIVND (reference sequence). The CDR3 spells CASSVPGLAGVEQYF. In DNA form, the CDR3 reads TGTGCCAGTAGTGTACCGGGACTAGCGGGAGTGGAGCAGTACTTC.

This chain uses TRBV10-3 with TRBJ2-5, with 13 nucleotides matching TRBD2. Germline V lookup: CDR1 ENHRY, CDR2 SYGVKD. The J segment lost 2 bases and the V segment lost 6 bases, leaving 3 bases of the junction unmatched. The CDR3 has 15 amino acids. For the CDR3, the DNA is TGTGCCATCAGATCGACTAGCGGGGGGCAAGAGACCCAGTACTTC. Translation: CAIRSTSGGQETQYF.

V and J are TRBV9 and TRBJ1-1, with D unclear. Germline CDR1 reads SGDLS; CDR2 reads YYNGEE. This CDR3 spans 13 amino acids. V was trimmed by 5 bases and J by 2 bases, leaving 10 bases between them. CDR3: CASSAHRNTEAFF. CDR3 DNA: TGTGCCAGCAGTGCGCATAGAAACACTGAAGCTTTCTTT.

This clone was seen a few times. The CDR3 is CASSFDRVNEQFF. DNA for the CDR3: TGTGCCAGCAGCTTTGACAGGGTCAATGAGCAGTTCTTC. The chain couples TRBV6-5 to TRBJ2-1; 7 bases map to TRBD1. Germline V gene sequence: CDR1 MNHEY, CDR2 SVGAGI. There are 13 residues in the CDR3. The J segment lost 6 bases and the V segment lost 6 bases, leaving 5 bases of the junction unmatched.

This sequence joins TRBV6-5 and TRBJ1-4, with D uncertain. CDR1 is MNHEY and CDR2 is SVGAGI in the germline V gene. This CDR3 has 13 amino acids. Trimming took off 8 bases at V and 8 bases at J, with 15 bases between the two ends. The CDR3 coding sequence is TGTGCCAGCCGCCATCGGGTAGAGGAAAAACTGTTTTTT. Its protein is CASRHRVEEKLFF.

This clone appeared once. The chain carries TRBV6-1 and TRBJ2-5, with D tentatively TRBD2 (6 bases). The V end was cut by 3 bases, the J end by 4 bases, with 18 bases between. From germline, CDR1 is MNHNS and CDR2 SASEGT. The CDR3 consists of 16 residues. The CDR3 is CASSDLSLGGGETQYF. CDR3 sequence (DNA): TGTGCCAGCAGTGATTTGTCCCTTGGGGGAGGAGAGACCCAGTACTTC.

The chain has TRBV20-1 and TRBJ2-3; 8 bases agree with TRBD2. Unmatched junction bases numbered 6, after V lost 3 bases and J lost 1 base. Looked up from germline, CDR1 is DFQATT and CDR2 is SNEGSKA (reference sequence). The CDR3 has 15 amino acids. As DNA, the CDR3 is TGCAGTGCTAGTCCGTTGACTAGCGGCACAGATACGCAGTATTTT. Its protein product is CSASPLTSGTDTQYF.